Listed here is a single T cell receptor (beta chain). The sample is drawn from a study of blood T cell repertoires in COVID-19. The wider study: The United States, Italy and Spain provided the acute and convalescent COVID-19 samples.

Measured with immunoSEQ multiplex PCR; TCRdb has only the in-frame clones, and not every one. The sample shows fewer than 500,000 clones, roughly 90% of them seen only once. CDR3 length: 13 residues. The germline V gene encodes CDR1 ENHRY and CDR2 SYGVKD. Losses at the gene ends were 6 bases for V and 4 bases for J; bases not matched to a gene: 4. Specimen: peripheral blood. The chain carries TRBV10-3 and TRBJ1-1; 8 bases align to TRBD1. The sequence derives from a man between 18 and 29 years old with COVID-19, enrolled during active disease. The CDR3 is CAIRGQGGTEAFF. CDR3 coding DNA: TGTGCCATCAGAGGACAGGGAGGCACTGAAGCTTTCTTT.